This T cell receptor beta chain was captured by sequencing in a study of T cell repertoires in cytomegalovirus infection. Study summary: Signatures in public TCR beta sequences pointed to both CMV infection and matching HLA type. The study, taken as a whole, reports: HLA-C-restricted CMV-specific TCR beta clonotypes prevailed in the ex vivo response. Cumulative frequency of public TCR beta families picked out carriers of CMV plus the relevant HLA.

On this clonotype itself: Its antigen is currently unknown.

V was clipped by 0 bases and J by 11 bases, with 22 bases between them. The CDR3 is 16 residues long. In germline, CDR1 is SGHDN, CDR2 FVKESK. TCRdb recomputed calls from the reads with MiXCR, one row per CDR3 protein. Of around 530,000 distinct CDR3 sequences listed, approximately 16% are singletons. The material sequenced was CD8+ T cells from PBMCs. This rearrangement joins TRBV14 to TRBJ1-1, with D possibly matching TRBD1 (6 bases). The sequence was collected from a human donor in good health (CMV status not recorded). Some clones in this sample may be carry-over from other donors' samples. CDR3 sequence: CASSQEAYTGRGSAFF. CDR3 bases: TGTGCCAGCAGCCAAGAGGCATATACAGGGAGGGGGAGCGCTTTCTTT.